The 29 T cell receptor beta chains below all came from one sample that was sequenced in a study of cytomegalovirus exposure and HLA in healthy donors. This table comes from immunoSEQ multiplex PCR, and its TCRdb copy is limited to in-frame clones, with some not included. Of 200,000 or so clones detected, about 90% appear once; the ten largest clones hold 1% to 1.2%. Input material: PBMCs. All receptors come from a woman aged 18-35 years in good health and CMV-seronegative.

The CDR3 DNA follows: TGTGCCAGCAGCTTAGAGGCTAGCGGGAACACAGATACGCAGTATTTT. Translating gives CASSLEASGNTDTQYF. The chain combines TRBV7-3 with TRBJ2-3, with 9 bases matching TRBD2. CDR3 length equals 16 residues. Losses at the gene ends were 2 bases for V and 2 bases for J; bases not matched to a gene: 5. Per germline, CDR1 SGHTA and CDR2 FQGTGA.

The chain is built from TRBV6-1 and TRBJ1-5, with D possibly being TRBD1 (6 bases). V lost 4 bases, J lost 3 bases, and 10 bases lay in between. Per the germline V gene, CDR1 is MNHNS and CDR2 is SASEGT. CDR3 size: 14 residues. CDR3 nucleotide sequence: TGTGCCAGCAGTGGGACAGTACTCAATCAGCCCCAGCATTTT. Translated, it gives CASSGTVLNQPQHF.

The CDR3 sequence: CASSFEELNTEAFF. The CDR3 bases are TGTGCCAGCAGTTTCGAAGAGCTGAACACTGAAGCTTTCTTT. This rearrangement joins TRBV6-6 to TRBJ1-1; D unclear. The CDR3 extends over 14 amino acids. Germline CDR1 and CDR2: MNHNY and SVGAGI (reference sequence). V dropped 4 bases and J dropped 0 bases, with 9 bases sitting between them.

The J gene is TRBJ1-5, the V gene TRBV5-1; TRBD1 might be the D (5 bases). CDR1 is SGHRS and CDR2 is YFSETQ in the germline V gene. This CDR3 is built from 15 residues. The V end was cut by 2 bases, the J end by 5 bases, with 14 bases between. CDR3 sequence: CASSFSGINDQPQHF. CDR3 in DNA: TGCGCCAGCAGCTTTTCAGGGATAAATGATCAGCCCCAGCATTTT.

Only one count was recorded for this clone. The V and J genes are TRBV5-1 and TRBJ2-6; a possible D gene is TRBD2 (5 bases). The germline V and J ends were trimmed by 1 base and 0 bases, with 14 bases remaining between them. The V gene's germline CDR1 is SGHRS and CDR2 YFSETQ. The CDR3 sequence is 18 residues long. The CDR3 is CASSLWTGKTSGANVLTF. The CDR3 DNA sequence: TGCGCCAGCAGCTTGTGGACGGGAAAGACCTCTGGGGCCAACGTCCTGACTTTC.

The chain uses TRBV28 and TRBJ2-3; 10 bases fit TRBD2. The V segment lost 3 bases and the J segment 0 bases; nucleotides outside the gene matches: 6. This CDR3 comprises 17 residues. Per germline, CDR1 MDHEN and CDR2 SYDVKM. CDR3 region: CASSLSGLAVSTDTQYF. The CDR3, as DNA: TGTGCCAGCAGTTTGAGCGGACTAGCGGTTAGCACAGATACGCAGTATTTT.

The V call is TRBV5-4, the J call TRBJ2-1, with 13 bases aligning to TRBD2. Looked up from germline, CDR1 is SGHNT and CDR2 is YYREEE (reference sequence). V shed 0 bases, J shed 2 bases, and the junction held 2 bases outside the gene matches. The CDR3 is made up of 17 amino acids. In DNA, the CDR3 is TGTGCCAGCAGCTTGGGACTAGCGGGAGGAACCTACAATGAGCAGTTCTTC. It translates to CASSLGLAGGTYNEQFF.

The chain links TRBV7-9 to TRBJ2-1; 7 bases fit TRBD2. The CDR3 length is 15 residues. Trimming cost V 5 bases and J 4 bases; bases outside gene matches: 8. The germline V gene encodes CDR1 SEHNR and CDR2 FQNEAQ (reference sequence). CDR3 bases: TGTGCCAGCAGCACGGAGAGCGGGGTTTACAATGAGCAGTTCTTC. The encoded protein is CASSTESGVYNEQFF.

The chain combines TRBV21-1 with TRBJ1-1; the table's D call, TRBD1, has no DNA check behind it. TRBV21-1 is assigned pseudogene status. The CDR3 contains 14 residues. The CDR3 sequence: CANRDRGLNTEAFF. Here the CDR3 DNA reads TGTGCCAACAGGGACAGGGGGCTTAACACTGAAGCTTTCTTT.

This chain links TRBV29-1 with TRBJ1-1; D uncertain. The CDR3 consists of 11 residues. Trimming took off 6 bases at V and 5 bases at J, with 10 bases between the two ends. CDR1 and CDR2 from the germline V gene are SQVTM and ANQGSEA. CDR3 nucleotide sequence: TGCAGCGTCTACGGTACGACTGAAGCTTTCTTT. The encoded protein is CSVYGTTEAFF. The full variable domain, completed using reference TRBV29-1 and TRBJ1-1, is SAVISQKPSRDICQRGTSLTIQCQVDSQVTMMFWYRQQPGQSLTLIATANQGSEATYESGFVIDKFPISRPNLTFSTLTVSNMSPEDSSIYLCSVYGTTEAFFGQGTRLTVV.

This chain uses TRBV6-5 with TRBJ2-2; tentatively, D is TRBD2 (5 bases). Trimming took off 4 bases at V and 6 bases at J, with 9 bases between the two ends. Per germline, CDR1 MNHEY and CDR2 SVGAGI. The CDR3 has 13 amino acids. CDR3 sequence: CASSSSGAGELFF. The CDR3 DNA follows: TGTGCCAGCAGTTCGTCCGGGGCCGGGGAGCTGTTTTTT.

This clone was seen a single time. The V call is TRBV6-5, the J call TRBJ2-7; TRBD1 agrees at 10 bases. The ends lost 4 bases at V and 0 bases at J; junction bases unmatched: 6. From germline, CDR1 is MNHEY and CDR2 SVGAGI. This CDR3 has 16 residues. CDR3 sequence: CASSWTGTGDSYEQYF. Written as DNA, the CDR3 is TGTGCCAGCAGTTGGACCGGGACAGGGGACTCCTACGAGCAGTACTTC.

This rearrangement joins TRBV6-5 to TRBJ2-2; D might be TRBD2 (5 bases). V was clipped by 0 bases and J by 5 bases, with 7 bases between them. CDR1 is MNHEY, CDR2 SVGAGI, per germline. The CDR3 sequence is 14 residues long. DNA of the CDR3: TGTGCCAGCAGTTACTCACGAGGGACCGGGGAGCTGTTTTTT. This encodes CASSYSRGTGELFF.

The rearrangement joins TRBV28 to TRBJ1-2, with 8 bases fitting TRBD1. J lost 4 bases, V lost 3 bases, and 4 bases had no gene match. This CDR3 has 14 residues. Germline assignment: CDR1 MDHEN and CDR2 SYDVKM. CDR3 in DNA: TGTGCCAGCAGTTTGCCAGGGGGCCTCTATGGCTACACCTTC. Its translation is CASSLPGGLYGYTF.

The chain employs TRBV2 and TRBJ1-2; 10 positions agree with TRBD1. This CDR3 comprises 12 residues. The V gene's germline CDR1 is SNHLY and CDR2 FYNNEI. The V and J ends lost 6 bases and 8 bases, in that order; junction bases with no gene match: 3. Written as DNA, the CDR3 is TGTGCCAGCAGGCCGACAGGGGGCGGCTACACCTTC. Its translation is CASRPTGGGYTF. The complete variable domain, with remaining parts taken from reference TRBV2 and TRBJ1-2, reads EPEVTQTPSHQVTQMGQEVILRCVPISNHLYFYWYRQILGQKVEFLVSFYNNEISEKSEIFDDQFSVERPDGSNFTLKIRSTKLEDSAMYFCASRPTGGGYTFGSGTRLTVV.

CDR3 sequence (DNA): TGTGCCAGCAGGGGGACTAGCGGGCCCAACAATGAGCAGTTCTTC. It encodes CASRGTSGPNNEQFF. The chain is built from TRBV25-1 and TRBJ2-1; 12 nucleotides line up with TRBD2. This CDR3 is 15 amino acids long. Germline CDR1 MGHDK, CDR2 SYGVNS. Trimming cost V 6 bases and J 5 bases; bases outside gene matches: 5.

The gene calls are TRBV5-6 and TRBJ2-3, with TRBD2 matching over 8 bases. Germline V gene sequence: CDR1 SGHDT, CDR2 YYEEEE. The V gene end was trimmed by 4 bases and the J gene end by 2 bases; junction bases not matched to a gene: 3. The CDR3 sequence is 14 residues long. The CDR3: CASSTGLATDTQYF. CDR3 coding DNA: TGTGCCAGCAGCACCGGACTAGCCACAGATACGCAGTATTTT. Full variable domain (rest looked up from reference TRBV5-6 and TRBJ2-3): DAGVTQSPTHLIKTRGQQVTLRCSPKSGHDTVSWYQQALGQGPQFIFQYYEEEERQRGNFPDRFSGHQFPNYSSELNVNALLLGDSALYLCASSTGLATDTQYFGPGTRLTVL.

The chain recombines TRBV10-3 with TRBJ1-6; a possible D gene is TRBD1 (6 bases). CDR1 and CDR2 (germline): ENHRY, SYGVKD. Trimming pared 10 bases from V and 4 bases from J, leaving 11 bases between. The CDR3 spans 13 residues. The CDR3 protein is CATTTGYNSPLHF. CDR3 DNA sequence: TGTGCCACCACTACAGGGTATAATTCACCCCTCCACTTT.

This chain joins TRBV5-4 and TRBJ2-2; 11 nucleotides align to TRBD2. This CDR3 is built from 17 residues. Germline values: CDR1 SGHNT, CDR2 YYREEE (reference sequence). J lost 8 bases, V lost 4 bases, and 13 bases had no gene match. CDR3: CASSKQTSGSIEGELFF. CDR3 sequence (DNA): TGTGCCAGCAGCAAACAAACTAGCGGGAGTATTGAGGGGGAGCTGTTTTTT.

The chain uses TRBV27 and TRBJ2-2; TRBD2 agrees at 9 bases. With V trimmed by 6 bases and J by 1 base, 3 bases remained unmatched. The CDR3 has 15 residues. CDR1 and CDR2 from the germline V gene are MNHEY and SMNVEV (reference sequence). CDR3 DNA sequence: TGTGCCAGCAGGCCGACTAGCGGGAACACCGGGGAGCTGTTTTTT. It encodes CASRPTSGNTGELFF.

In DNA form, the CDR3 reads TGCGCCAGCAGCTTGGACGGTGGTAACAATCAGCCCCAGCATTTT. Protein: CASSLDGGNNQPQHF. This chain uses TRBV5-1 with TRBJ1-5; D ambiguous. With 0 bases removed from V and 3 bases from J, the gap between germline ends came to 10 bases. Germline V gene lookup returns CDR1 SGHRS and CDR2 YFSETQ. The CDR3 runs 15 residues.

The V call is TRBV7-9, the J call TRBJ2-7; no clear D. The ends were cut back, 6 bases at V and 1 base at J, with 13 bases in the middle. Germline CDR1 is SEHNR and CDR2 is FQNEAQ (reference sequence). The CDR3 runs 14 residues. The CDR3 is CASRPLHRSYEQYF. The CDR3, as DNA: TGTGCCAGCAGACCCCTGCACAGATCCTACGAGCAGTACTTC.

The chain recombines TRBV27 with TRBJ2-7, with 7 bases fitting TRBD2. V shed 1 base and J 0 bases; nucleotides not matched to a gene: 6. This CDR3 region has 16 residues. From germline, CDR1 is MNHEY and CDR2 SMNVEV (reference sequence). CDR3 bases: TGTGCCAGCAGTTTATTCCCCGGCGGGGGCTCCTACGAGCAGTACTTC. It codes for CASSLFPGGGSYEQYF.

This chain connects TRBV19 to TRBJ1-1, with a tentative D call TRBD1 (6 bases). Germline V CDR1 and CDR2: LNHDA, SQIVND (reference sequence). V dropped 4 bases and J dropped 9 bases, with 18 bases sitting between them. The CDR3 covers 14 residues. The CDR3 sequence is CASSKGGPVGKAFF. CDR3 bases: TGTGCCAGTAGTAAAGGGGGTCCCGTCGGTAAAGCTTTCTTT.

This chain links TRBV6-5 with TRBJ1-2; weak D call: TRBD1 (6 bases). This CDR3 spans 15 amino acids. CDR1 is MNHEY and CDR2 is SVGAGI in the germline V gene. With 2 bases removed from V and 6 bases from J, the gap between germline ends came to 16 bases. The CDR3 loop is CASSYPDSERDGYTF. The CDR3 nucleotides are TGTGCCAGCAGTTACCCGGACAGCGAGAGAGATGGCTACACCTTC.

The chain couples TRBV2 to TRBJ1-6; D remains unclear. Trimming left V 11 bases short and J 3 bases short, with 14 bases between. The CDR3 is made up of 14 amino acids. The germline V gene has CDR1 SNHLY and CDR2 FYNNEI. This CDR3 is CAFNREGYNSPLHF. In DNA form, the CDR3 reads TGTGCCTTCAACCGGGAAGGCTATAATTCACCCCTCCACTTT.

The chain couples TRBV15 to TRBJ2-5; no definite D call. The CDR3 is 12 residues long. The germline V and J ends were trimmed by 5 bases and 7 bases, with 11 bases remaining between them. Per germline, CDR1 LNHNV and CDR2 YYDKDF (reference sequence). The CDR3 coding sequence is TGTGCCACCAGCCCACCCCCGGGGACCCAGTACTTC. Its translation is CATSPPPGTQYF.

The rearrangement uses TRBV7-8 and TRBJ1-1; D not certain. Germline loops: CDR1 SGHVS, CDR2 FQNEAQ. Trimming removed 5 bases at V and 1 base at J, with 8 bases between. This CDR3 is built from 13 residues. CDR3 sequence (DNA): TGTGCCAGCAGCCGTATAAAGAACACTGAAGCTTTCTTT. Amino acids: CASSRIKNTEAFF.

This chain uses TRBV7-2 with TRBJ2-7, with TRBD2 matching 11 bases. J gave up 11 bases and V 5 bases, and 11 bases lay outside the gene matches. The CDR3 runs to 14 residues. The germline gives CDR1 SGHTA, CDR2 FQGNSA. In DNA form, the CDR3 reads TGTGCCAGCAGCCGAAGGGGTAGCGGGAGGGCCGAGTACTTC. Translating it yields CASSRRGSGRAEYF.